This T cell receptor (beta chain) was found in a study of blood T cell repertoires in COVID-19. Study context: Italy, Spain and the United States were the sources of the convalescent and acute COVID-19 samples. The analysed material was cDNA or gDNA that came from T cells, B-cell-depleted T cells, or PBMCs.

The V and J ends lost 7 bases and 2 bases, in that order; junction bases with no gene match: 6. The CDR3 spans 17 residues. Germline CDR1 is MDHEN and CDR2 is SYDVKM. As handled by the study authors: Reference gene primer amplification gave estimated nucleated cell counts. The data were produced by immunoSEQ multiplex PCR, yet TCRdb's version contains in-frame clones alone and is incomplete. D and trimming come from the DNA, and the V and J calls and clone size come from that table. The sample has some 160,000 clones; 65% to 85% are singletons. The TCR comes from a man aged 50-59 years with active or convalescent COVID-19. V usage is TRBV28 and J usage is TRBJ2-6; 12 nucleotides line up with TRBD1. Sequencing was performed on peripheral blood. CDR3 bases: TGTGCCAGCAAACCGGGACAGGGGGCCGCTGGGGCCAACGTCCTGACTTTC. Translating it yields CASKPGQGAAGANVLTF.